This is a list of T cell receptor beta chains from one sample in a study of shared clonotypes between healthy human individuals. Produced via immunoSEQ multiplex PCR; TCRdb's table is partial and in-frame only. This table has 2 million or so clones, just under 95% appearing once. The specimen was naive CD8+ T cells sorted from blood. All receptors derive from a man younger than 35 in good health. CDR3s include the opening cysteine and the closing phenylalanine or tryptophan. D genes are given only for firm matches. For some rows the clone size is stated as once, few or many, or as a class when expanded; others skip it.

d_gene	v_gene	j_gene	abundance	CDR3aa	CDR3nt
TRBD2	TRBV4-1	TRBJ2-1	-	CASSHRTSGGFEQFF	TGCGCCAGCAGCCATCGGACTAGCGGGGGGTTTGAGCAGTTCTTC
-	TRBV6-1	TRBJ2-1	-	CASSEGVYYEQFF	TGTGCCAGCAGTGAAGGGGTTTACTATGAGCAGTTCTTC
TRBD1	TRBV28	TRBJ1-2	once	CASSLEGQGFHYGYTF	TGTGCCAGCAGTCTAGAGGGACAGGGGTTTCACTATGGCTACACCTTC
-	TRBV4-1	TRBJ1-1	once	CASSQEQAATEAFF	TGCGCCAGCAGCCAAGAACAGGCAGCCACTGAAGCTTTCTTT
-	TRBV27	TRBJ2-6	-	CASSSAGAYGANVLTF	TGTGCCAGCAGTTCCGCCGGGGCGTATGGGGCCAACGTCCTGACTTTC
-	TRBV4-1	TRBJ2-7	-	CASSQPGSYEQYF	TGCGCCAGCAGCCAACCCGGGTCCTACGAGCAGTACTTC
-	TRBV2	TRBJ2-5	-	CASSPLLGWETQYF	TGTGCCAGCAGTCCTTTACTAGGTTGGGAGACCCAGTACTTC
-	TRBV9	TRBJ1-2	-	CASSDITDGYTF	TGTGCCAGCAGCGACATAACGGATGGCTACACCTTC
-	TRBV6-1	TRBJ1-6	once	CASSDRLNPPLHF	TGTGCCAGCAGCGACAGGCTGAACCCACCCCTCCACTTT
-	TRBV4-3	TRBJ2-7	-	CASSQELVEDEQYF	TGCGCCAGCAGCCAAGAGCTTGTCGAAGACGAGCAGTACTTC
TRBD1	TRBV13	TRBJ1-1	-	CASSLGDRGGAEAFF	TGTGCCAGCAGCTTAGGGGACAGGGGAGGGGCTGAAGCTTTCTTT
-	TRBV15	TRBJ2-5	-	CATSRDRGEETQYF	TGTGCCACCAGCAGAGATCGAGGCGAAGAGACCCAGTACTTC
TRBD2	TRBV6-1	TRBJ2-3	-	CASWLPGLRTDTQYF	TGTGCCAGCTGGCTACCGGGACTACGCACAGATACGCAGTATTTT
-	TRBV2	TRBJ1-1	-	CASSPDVNTEAFF	TGTGCCAGCAGTCCGGACGTGAACACTGAAGCTTTCTTT
TRBD2	TRBV10-1	TRBJ2-1	once	CASSATPGLAHEQFF	TGCGCCAGCAGTGCCACCCCGGGACTAGCACATGAGCAGTTCTTC
-	TRBV27	TRBJ1-4	-	CATRPLALNEKLFF	TGTGCCACCCGTCCCTTGGCGCTTAATGAAAAACTGTTTTTT
-	TRBV27	TRBJ1-2	-	CASSFFGEGGYGYTF	TGTGCCAGCAGTTTCTTCGGGGAGGGAGGGTATGGCTACACCTTC
TRBD2	TRBV11-2	TRBJ2-2	-	CASSLNGGLAGATGELFF	TGTGCCAGCAGCCTAAACGGGGGACTAGCGGGAGCCACCGGGGAGCTGTTTTTT
TRBD2	TRBV4-1	TRBJ2-1	-	CASISSVGGPINEQFF	TGCGCCAGCATCAGTTCGGTGGGAGGGCCGATCAATGAGCAGTTCTTC
-	TRBV15	TRBJ2-1	-	CATSRMALTGNGEQFF	TGTGCCACCAGCAGGATGGCCCTAACCGGGAACGGTGAGCAGTTCTTC
-	TRBV27	TRBJ2-7	-	CASSLKATYEQYF	TGTGCCAGCAGTTTAAAGGCGACCTACGAGCAGTACTTC
-	TRBV2	TRBJ2-2	-	CASRGLDTGELFF	TGTGCCAGCAGGGGGCTGGACACCGGGGAGCTGTTTTTT
-	TRBV9	TRBJ1-3	-	CASSVAGSSGNTIYF	TGTGCCAGCAGCGTAGCGGGGTCCTCTGGAAACACCATATATTTT
TRBD1	TRBV5-6	TRBJ2-7	-	CASSFGRTGGYEQYF	TGTGCCAGCAGCTTTGGCAGGACAGGGGGCTACGAGCAGTACTTC
-	TRBV5-6	TRBJ2-5	-	CASSLSRSQYF	TGTGCCAGCAGCCTCTCACGTTCCCAGTACTTC
-	TRBV29-1	TRBJ1-1	-	CSVLTVYTEAFF	TGCAGCGTGCTGACAGTCTACACTGAAGCTTTCTTT